This T cell receptor beta chain emerged from a study of T cells after yellow fever vaccination. A word on this clonotype: Its antigen is not known.

Study-level results: Most clones from primary vaccination were detected again post-booster (around 96% CD4, 88% CD8). The secondary response was weaker, and its peak arrived faster, on day 5 versus 15. Within FACS-sorted repertoires, abundant clonotypes contaminating from the bulk population could be present.

Production of TCR cDNA was by 5'RACE template switching, which also added a universal primer site and UMIs. TCRdb fed the 5' RACE reads into MiXCR, producing one record per CDR3 protein. The sample contains nearly 550,000 distinct CDR3 sequences, roughly 21% of which appear only once. The V end lost 3 bases, the J end lost 3 bases, and 14 bases lay between the germline ends. This CDR3 has 15 amino acids. Germline V CDR1 and CDR2: KGHSH, LQKENI. The receptor was derived from a man aged 30-40 years who received the YFV17D yellow fever vaccine. The input for sequencing was PBMCs, taken 15 days after the yellow fever booster vaccination. This chain joins TRBV18 and TRBJ2-5, with D perhaps given as TRBD1 or TRBD2 (5 bases each). CDR3 protein: CASSPPGRLKETQYF. CDR3 sequence (DNA): TGTGCCAGCTCACCTCCGGGACGGTTAAAAGAGACCCAGTACTTC.